These 18 T cell receptor beta chains came from one sample sequenced in a study of regulatory T cells in long-lasting Graves disease. Assembly of TCR beta libraries relied on iRepertoire HTBI primers together with Arm-PCR of CDR3 regions. TCRdb fed the multiplex PCR reads into MiXCR, producing one record per CDR3 protein. The sample includes about 660,000 distinct CDR3 sequences, approximately 29% of them seen just once. Specified time point: persistent/refractory GD, antithyroid drugs over 5 years with positive TRAb. Researchers made the TCR library from RNA that was extracted from PBMCs. The sequencing here drew on peripheral blood mononuclear cells (PBMCs), taken when the disease was refractory, from a patient treated with antithyroid drugs. These receptors were obtained from a female donor with Graves disease.

This chain joins TRBV6-1 and TRBJ2-7; possibly TRBD1 for D (7 bases). Germline CDR1 is MNHNS and CDR2 is SASEGT. V was shortened by 4 bases and J by 2 bases, with 18 bases between the two germline ends. The CDR3 covers 16 residues. The CDR3 here is CASSGVAGQSPYEQYF. In DNA, the CDR3 is TGTGCCAGCAGTGGTGTTGCGGGACAGAGTCCCTACGAGCAGTACTTC.

V usage is TRBV28 and J usage is TRBJ2-7; the D gene is possibly TRBD2 (5 bases). With 1 base removed from V and 7 bases from J, the gap between germline ends came to 17 bases. Germline CDR1 and CDR2: MDHEN and SYDVKM. The CDR3 consists of 15 residues. CDR3 region: CASSLSGNSVGEQYF. In DNA, the CDR3 is TGTGCCAGCAGTTTATCCGGGAACTCCGTTGGGGAGCAGTACTTC.

The chain joins TRBV11-2 to TRBJ2-7; no firm D call. V gave up 2 bases and J gave up 3 bases, with 8 bases separating them. Germline V gene data show CDR1 as SGHAT and CDR2 as FQNNGV. This CDR3 comprises 13 residues. CDR3: CASSLSENYEQYF. CDR3 sequence (DNA): TGTGCCAGCAGCTTAAGTGAGAACTACGAGCAGTACTTC.

The chain joins TRBV4-1 to TRBJ1-6; 8 bases are a match to TRBD1. Germline loops: CDR1 MGHRA, CDR2 YSYEKL. V was pared by 1 base and J by 8 bases, with 4 bases of the junction left unmatched. CDR3 length equals 15 residues. Written as DNA, the CDR3 is TGCGCCAGCAGCCAAGGACAGGGGTGGGATTCACCCCTCCACTTT. Encoded protein: CASSQGQGWDSPLHF.

J is TRBJ2-5 and V is TRBV4-1, with 7 positions matching TRBD2. Germline trimming cut 0 bases from V and 7 bases from J; bases unmatched to any gene: 2. The CDR3 has 13 residues. The germline V gene encodes CDR1 MGHRA and CDR2 YSYEKL. As DNA, the CDR3 is TGCGCCAGCAGCCAAGAACCGGGGGGGACCCAGTACTTC. Protein sequence: CASSQEPGGTQYF.

Written as DNA, the CDR3 is TGCAGTGCTCCACAGGGGAGCTCCTATAATTCACCCCTCCACTTT. Protein product: CSAPQGSSYNSPLHF. The chain has TRBV20-1 and TRBJ1-6, with 7 bases identical to TRBD1. This CDR3 spans 15 amino acids. Germline V lookup: CDR1 DFQATT, CDR2 SNEGSKA (reference sequence). Trimming at V came to 5 bases and at J to 0 bases, leaving 4 bases not matched to a gene.

Concerning this clonotype itself: Because it lacks the conserved phenylalanine or tryptophan at the end, this CDR3 is likely a read error. The rearrangement uses TRBV24-1 and TRBJ1-2; 7 positions agree with TRBD1. The junction had 10 bases not matched to a gene; V was cut back by 4 bases and J by 9 bases. The CDR3 is 14 amino acids. In germline, CDR1 is KGHDR, CDR2 SFDVKD. CDR3 sequence (DNA): TGTGCCACCAGTGACCCGGGACAGTGGAGCAGCTACACCTCC. It encodes CATSDPGQWSSYTS.

This clonotype has only a few counts. The J gene is TRBJ2-5, the V gene TRBV3-1, with 9 bases fitting TRBD1. CDR1 is LGHDT, CDR2 YNNKEL, per germline (reference sequence). Losses at the gene ends were 1 base for V and 5 bases for J; bases not matched to a gene: 5. This CDR3 is 15 amino acids long. The CDR3 bases are TGTGCCAGCAGCCAAGCCCTGGACAGGGGCGAGACCCAGTACTTC. Its translation is CASSQALDRGETQYF.

This chain links TRBV11-2 with TRBJ1-2; weak D call: TRBD1 (6 bases). CDR3 length: 17 residues. The germline V gene has CDR1 SGHAT and CDR2 FQNNGV. Trimming shortened V by 3 bases and J by 4 bases, and 21 bases separated the two germline ends. The CDR3 loop reads CASSLRGAQAGSYGYTF. The DNA of the CDR3 is TGTGCCAGCAGCTTGAGGGGGGCTCAAGCTGGTAGCTATGGCTACACCTTC.

The CDR3 here is CASSPALSGGRTEAFF. The CDR3, as DNA: TGTGCCAGCTCACCAGCACTTAGCGGGGGGCGGACTGAAGCTTTCTTT. The gene calls are TRBV18 and TRBJ1-1; possible D gene TRBD1, 6 bases. Trimming pared 2 bases from V and 5 bases from J, leaving 18 bases between. Germline lookup yields CDR1 KGHSH and CDR2 LQKENI. This CDR3 spans 16 amino acids.

The genes are TRBV12-3 or TRBV12-4 and TRBJ1-2, with a tentative D call TRBD1 (6 bases). CDR3 length equals 14 residues. The V end was cut by 3 bases, the J end by 0 bases, with 8 bases between. CDR3 loop: CASSFAGANYGYTF. The CDR3 DNA sequence: TGTGCCAGCAGTTTCGCAGGGGCTAACTATGGCTACACCTTC.

This clonotype has a handful of counts. The rearrangement links TRBV30 to TRBJ2-5; 10 bases match TRBD1. The CDR3 runs to 14 residues. The trim removed 2 bases at V and 5 bases at J, leaving 5 bases unmatched. Germline values: CDR1 GTSNPN, CDR2 SVGIG (reference sequence). As DNA, the CDR3 is TGTGCCTGGAGTTGGACAGGGGGACAGGAGACCCAGTACTTC. Its translation is CAWSWTGGQETQYF.

This clonotype was found many times. V usage is TRBV2 and J usage is TRBJ2-7, with TRBD2 identical over 10 bases. Germline loops: CDR1 SNHLY, CDR2 FYNNEI. Unmatched junction bases numbered 28, after V lost 8 bases and J lost 6 bases. The CDR3 contains 20 residues. The DNA of the CDR3 is TGTGCCAGCCGCCCTTTGGGCAGAAGGACTAGCGGCGACCTACTAGGCGAGCAGTACTTC. As protein: CASRPLGRRTSGDLLGEQYF.

This chain connects TRBV29-1 to TRBJ2-2; 7 bases line up with TRBD2. Germline assignment: CDR1 SQVTM and CDR2 ANQGSEA. Unmatched junction bases numbered 8, after V lost 7 bases and J lost 3 bases. This CDR3 spans 14 amino acids. CDR3 residues: CSAVRGSDTGELFF. The CDR3 coding sequence is TGCAGCGCCGTGCGGGGGTCGGACACCGGGGAGCTGTTTTTT.

This chain connects TRBV25-1 to TRBJ1-3, with D hard to call. Germline values: CDR1 MGHDK, CDR2 SYGVNS. Between the trimmed V and J ends, which lost 6 bases and 4 bases, there was a span of 4 bases. This CDR3 region has 11 residues. The DNA of the CDR3 is TGTGCCAGCAGGAAGGGAAACACCATATATTTT. This translates into CASRKGNTIYF.

The sample holds a few counts of this clonotype. This chain connects TRBV7-9 to TRBJ1-6; weak D call: TRBD1 (5 bases). Germline V CDR1 and CDR2: SEHNR, FQNEAQ (reference sequence). V was trimmed by 5 bases and J by 7 bases, leaving 15 bases between them. The CDR3 runs 15 residues. CDR3 DNA: TGTGCCAGCAGCCCCCGGGGAAGGGGAAATTCACCCCTCCACTTT. It is translated as CASSPRGRGNSPLHF.

This clonotype turned up a few times. The DNA of the CDR3 is TGTGCCAGCTCAGCCCGGGACGCCTTGGAGCAGTACTTC. This gives the protein CASSARDALEQYF. The V call is TRBV18, the J call TRBJ2-7, with D possibly called TRBD1 or TRBD2 (5 bases each). Trimming shortened V by 5 bases and J by 7 bases, and 15 bases separated the two germline ends. The CDR3 runs 13 residues. Germline V gene sequence: CDR1 KGHSH, CDR2 LQKENI.

Only a few counts were recorded for this clonotype. The chain couples TRBV5-6 to TRBJ2-5; D tentatively fits TRBD1 or TRBD2 (5 bases each). The CDR3 covers 16 residues. Germline CDR1 reads SGHDT; CDR2 reads YYEEEE. V lost 0 bases to trimming and J lost 5 bases, with 17 bases between them. The CDR3 spells CASSLVGQGDTETQYF. In DNA form, the CDR3 reads TGTGCCAGCAGCTTGGTTGGGCAGGGAGATACGGAGACCCAGTACTTC. The variable domain in full, with the rest retrieved from reference TRBV5-6 and TRBJ2-5, is DAGVTQSPTHLIKTRGQQVTLRCSPKSGHDTVSWYQQALGQGPQFIFQYYEEEERQRGNFPDRFSGHQFPNYSSELNVNALLLGDSALYLCASSLVGQGDTETQYFGPGTRLLVL.